Below are 19 T cell receptor beta chains sequenced from a single sample in a study of neurological immune-mediated disorders. TCRdb redid the calling of the 5' RACE reads with MiXCR, one entry per CDR3 protein. The sample carries about 87,000 distinct CDR3 sequences, roughly 3.5% recorded once. The source material was PBMCs. These receptors were obtained from a woman in her fifties or sixties with multiple sclerosis.

This clonotype was recorded a few times. CDR3 residues: CASSAEWGGWEKLFF. The CDR3 DNA sequence: TGTGCCAGCAGTGCCGAATGGGGAGGTTGGGAAAAACTGTTTTTT. The V call is TRBV7-9, the J call TRBJ1-4; D is unresolved. Germline assignment: CDR1 SEHNR and CDR2 FQNEAQ (reference sequence). The CDR3 is 15 amino acids. Deletions cut 6 bases from V and 8 bases from J, with 19 bases between.

This clonotype was counted at least ten times. The chain has TRBV7-6 and TRBJ2-3, with a possible D match to TRBD1 (5 bases). The CDR3 is 14 amino acids. V lost 0 bases, J lost 9 bases, and 13 bases lay in between. The germline V gene encodes CDR1 SGHVS and CDR2 FNYEAQ. The chain's CDR3 is CASSLAVSGQTQYF. CDR3 DNA sequence: TGTGCCAGCAGCTTAGCGGTGTCAGGACAAACGCAGTATTTT.

This clonotype was observed at least ten times. The rearrangement joins TRBV20-1 to TRBJ2-3; D might be TRBD1 or TRBD2, each matching 5 bases. V lost 2 bases and J lost 2, with 14 bases in between. The length of the CDR3 is 15 residues. The germline V gene has CDR1 DFQATT and CDR2 SNEGSKA (reference sequence). DNA for the CDR3: TGCAGTGCTAGACCGGGGCTAGCAGCCACAGATACGCAGTATTTT. Residues: CSARPGLAATDTQYF.

This clonotype appeared many times. The genes are TRBV4-3 and TRBJ2-5; no definite D call. Germline lookup yields CDR1 LGHNA and CDR2 YSLEER. Trimming removed 4 bases from V and 1 base from J, with 10 bases in between. The CDR3 is made up of 14 amino acids. The CDR3 DNA follows: TGCGCCAGCAGCCGGTATCAGACCCAAGAGACCCAGTACTTC. Translated: CASSRYQTQETQYF.

This clonotype was picked up many times. The J gene is TRBJ2-7, the V gene TRBV7-8; D possibly corresponds to TRBD1 (5 bases). Germline V gives CDR1 SGHVS, CDR2 FQNEAQ. This CDR3 has 16 amino acids. V shed 0 bases and J shed 2 bases, with 14 bases lying between them. The CDR3 bases are TGTGCCAGCAGCTTAGCGCAAGGAACAGGAACCTACGAGCAGTACTTC. This sequence encodes CASSLAQGTGTYEQYF.

This clonotype came up many times. The V and J genes are TRBV27 and TRBJ2-4; TRBD2 matches 7 bases. The CDR3 extends over 16 amino acids. Trimming removed 6 bases from V and 0 bases from J; junction bases left unmatched: 8. Per germline, CDR1 MNHEY and CDR2 SMNVEV (reference sequence). The CDR3 nucleotides are TGTGCCAGCAGCCCCGGACTAGATCTAGCCAAAAACATTCAGTACTTC. It specifies CASSPGLDLAKNIQYF.

This clonotype was recorded at least ten times. V gene TRBV7-9 combines with J gene TRBJ2-5, with 10 bases matching TRBD2. The CDR3 sequence is 15 residues long. V lost 4 bases, J lost 1 base, and 3 bases stayed unmatched. Per the germline V gene, CDR1 is SEHNR and CDR2 is FQNEAQ (reference sequence). CDR3 region: CASSSIAGGQETQYF. The CDR3 DNA sequence: TGTGCCAGCAGCTCCATAGCGGGGGGCCAAGAGACCCAGTACTTC. The whole variable domain, filled in from reference TRBV7-9 and TRBJ2-5, reads DTGVSQNPRHKITKRGQNVTFRCDPISEHNRLYWYRQTLGQGPEFLTYFQNEAQLEKSRLLSDRFSAERPKGSFSTLEIQRTEQGDSAMYLCASSSIAGGQETQYFGPGTRLLVL.

CDR3 in amino acids: CASSFSSTDTQYF. CDR3 nucleotide sequence: TGTGCCAGCAGTTTCTCTAGCACAGATACGCAGTATTTT. The V gene is TRBV12-3 or TRBV12-4, the J gene TRBJ2-3; the D is unclear. The CDR3 spans 13 residues. V lost 3 bases, J lost 0 bases, and 4 bases lay in between.

The sample holds many counts of this clonotype. The J gene is TRBJ2-1, the V gene TRBV5-1, with TRBD2 matching 8 bases. V was pared by 0 bases and J by 0 bases, with 2 bases of the junction left unmatched. CDR3 length equals 16 residues. Germline V lookup: CDR1 SGHRS, CDR2 YFSETQ. CDR3 sequence (DNA): TGCGCCAGCAGCTTGGGGGCGGGGGGCTCCTACAATGAGCAGTTCTTC. Its translation: CASSLGAGGSYNEQFF. Together with reference TRBV5-1 and TRBJ2-1, the CDR3 gives the full variable domain: KAGVTQTPRYLIKTRGQQVTLSCSPISGHRSVSWYQQTPGQGLQFLFEYFSETQRNKGNFPGRFSGRQFSNSRSEMNVSTLELGDSALYLCASSLGAGGSYNEQFFGPGTRLTVL.

This clonotype appeared many times. The chain recombines TRBV7-3 with TRBJ1-5, with 7 nucleotides matching TRBD1. With V trimmed by 2 bases and J by 1 base, 2 bases remained unmatched. CDR3 length: 15 amino acids. The germline V gene has CDR1 SGHTA and CDR2 FQGTGA. The CDR3 here is CASSLGTASNQPQHF. CDR3 bases: TGTGCCAGCAGCTTAGGGACAGCGAGCAATCAGCCCCAGCATTTT.

This clonotype has ten or more counts. This chain joins TRBV20-1 and TRBJ1-5, with D tentatively TRBD1 (6 bases). Trimming pared 0 bases from V and 4 bases from J, leaving 13 bases between. There are 15 residues in the CDR3. CDR1 is DFQATT, CDR2 SNEGSKA, per germline (reference sequence). This chain's CDR3 is CSARDSGGPNQPQHF. In nucleotides, the CDR3 is TGCAGTGCTAGAGATAGCGGGGGCCCAAATCAGCCCCAGCATTTT.

This clonotype was detected many times. The chain uses TRBV5-1 and TRBJ2-7; D gene unclear. Trimming shortened V by 4 bases and J by 1 base, and 6 bases separated the two germline ends. CDR3 length: 12 amino acids. Per germline, CDR1 SGHRS and CDR2 YFSETQ. The CDR3: CASSALSYEQYF. Written as DNA, the CDR3 is TGCGCCAGCAGCGCCCTTTCCTACGAGCAGTACTTC. The full variable domain, completed using reference TRBV5-1 and TRBJ2-7, is KAGVTQTPRYLIKTRGQQVTLSCSPISGHRSVSWYQQTPGQGLQFLFEYFSETQRNKGNFPGRFSGRQFSNSRSEMNVSTLELGDSALYLCASSALSYEQYFGPGTRLTVT.

This clonotype was counted ten times or more. The gene calls are TRBV9 and TRBJ2-6; D unresolved. The CDR3 consists of 12 residues. V was cut by 7 bases and J by 1 base, with 3 bases left in between. CDR1 SGDLS and CDR2 YYNGEE come from the germline V gene. DNA for the CDR3: TGTGCCAGCGGTTCTGGGGCCAACGTCCTGACTTTC. Protein sequence: CASGSGANVLTF.

The chain carries TRBV11-2 and TRBJ2-7; perhaps TRBD2 as D (6 bases). Trimming removed 3 bases from V and 3 bases from J, with 21 bases in between. The length of the CDR3 is 17 residues. Germline-derived CDR1 and CDR2 are SGHAT and FQNNGV. The CDR3 nucleotides read TGTGCCAGCAGCTTGGGGACGGACTACCGAGACCTCTACGAGCAGTACTTC. It is translated as CASSLGTDYRDLYEQYF.

In its sample, this clonotype was seen many times. The genes are TRBV27 and TRBJ2-5; D possibly corresponds to TRBD2 (6 bases). CDR1 and CDR2 from the germline V gene are MNHEY and SMNVEV (reference sequence). The V and J ends lost 5 bases and 5 bases respectively, with 15 bases between them. There are 14 residues in the CDR3. CDR3 coding DNA: TGTGCCAGCAGTCTAGCGTGGCCAAGGGAGACCCAGTACTTC. Translation: CASSLAWPRETQYF.

This clonotype was observed many times. The chain employs TRBV20-1 and TRBJ1-6, with 7 bases lining up with TRBD1. The germline CDR1 and CDR2 sequences are DFQATT and SNEGSKA (reference sequence). The CDR3 runs to 14 residues. J lost 7 bases, V lost 4 bases, and 7 bases had no gene match. CDR3 DNA sequence: TGCAGTGCTACTCAGGGGGGAAGGAATTCACCCCTCCACTTT. Translated, it gives CSATQGGRNSPLHF.

This clonotype has a count of ten or more. This chain uses TRBV5-1 with TRBJ1-6; D uncertain. The V gene's germline CDR1 is SGHRS and CDR2 YFSETQ. Trimming cost V 1 base and J 6 bases, with 17 bases left between them. CDR3 length: 17 residues. DNA for the CDR3: TGCGCCAGCAGCTTGAAGCCCCTAATAGAGGGTAATTCACCCCTCCACTTT. This sequence encodes CASSLKPLIEGNSPLHF.

This clonotype appeared many times. The J gene is TRBJ2-7, the V gene TRBV20-1; possibly TRBD1 or TRBD2 for D (6 bases each). Trimming stripped 2 bases from V and 4 bases from J, with 9 bases between. Per the germline V gene, CDR1 is DFQATT and CDR2 is SNEGSKA (reference sequence). This CDR3 region has 12 residues. The CDR3, as DNA: TGCAGTGCTAGAAGAGGGGGGTACGAGCAGTACTTC. It specifies CSARRGGYEQYF.

This clonotype showed up many times. The rearrangement links TRBV28 to TRBJ2-5; D not certain. CDR3 size: 15 residues. CDR1 and CDR2 from the germline V gene are MDHEN and SYDVKM. With 4 bases removed from V and 4 bases from J, the gap between germline ends came to 16 bases. In DNA form, the CDR3 reads TGTGCCAGCAGTTCATACCCGGGTTCTTCAGAGACCCAGTACTTC. Translation: CASSSYPGSSETQYF.